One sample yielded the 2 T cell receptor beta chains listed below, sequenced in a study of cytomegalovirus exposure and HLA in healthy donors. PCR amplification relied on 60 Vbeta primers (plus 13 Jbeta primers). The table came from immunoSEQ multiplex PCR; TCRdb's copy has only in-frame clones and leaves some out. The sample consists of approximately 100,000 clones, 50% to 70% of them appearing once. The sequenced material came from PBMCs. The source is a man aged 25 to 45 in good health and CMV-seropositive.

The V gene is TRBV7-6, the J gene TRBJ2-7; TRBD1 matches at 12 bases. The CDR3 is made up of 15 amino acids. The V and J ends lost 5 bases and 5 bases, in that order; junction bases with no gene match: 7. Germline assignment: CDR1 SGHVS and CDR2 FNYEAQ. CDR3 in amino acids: CASSKGQGARNEQYF. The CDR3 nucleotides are TGTGCCAGCAGCAAGGGACAGGGGGCGCGGAACGAGCAGTACTTC.

CDR3 amino acids: CASATGLSGANVLTF. CDR3 sequence (DNA): TGTGCCAGCGCGACAGGGCTCTCTGGGGCCAACGTCCTGACTTTC. The V call is TRBV9, the J call TRBJ2-6, with 7 bases aligning to TRBD1. The CDR3 sequence is 15 residues long. The junction had 4 bases not matched to a gene; V was cut back by 7 bases and J by 0 bases. From germline, CDR1 is SGDLS and CDR2 YYNGEE. The full variable domain, completed using reference TRBV9 and TRBJ2-6, is DSGVTQTPKHLITATGQRVTLRCSPRSGDLSVYWYQQSLDQGLQFLIQYYNGEERAKGNILERFSAQQFPDLHSELNLSSLELGDSALYFCASATGLSGANVLTFGAGSRLTVL.